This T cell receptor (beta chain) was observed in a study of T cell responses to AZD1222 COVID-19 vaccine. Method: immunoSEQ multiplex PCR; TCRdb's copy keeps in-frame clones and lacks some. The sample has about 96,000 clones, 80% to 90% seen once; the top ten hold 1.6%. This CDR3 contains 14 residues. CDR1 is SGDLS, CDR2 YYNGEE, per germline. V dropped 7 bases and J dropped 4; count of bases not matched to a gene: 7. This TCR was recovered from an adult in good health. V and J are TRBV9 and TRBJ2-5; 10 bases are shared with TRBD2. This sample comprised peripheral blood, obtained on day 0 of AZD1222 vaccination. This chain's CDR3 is CASASGGQVETQYF. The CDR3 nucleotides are TGTGCCAGCGCTAGCGGGGGCCAGGTAGAGACCCAGTACTTC.